This TCR beta chain is drawn from a study of patients and donors after allogeneic stem cell transplantation. This clonotype was detected a few times. TCRdb recomputed calls from the RT-PCR reads with MiXCR, one row per CDR3 protein. The profile shows 400,000 to 500,000 distinct CDR3 sequences, under 20% of them singletons. Germline V gene lookup returns CDR1 SQVTM and CDR2 ANQGSEA. CDR3 length: 13 amino acids. Germline trimming cut 5 bases from V and 12 bases from J; bases unmatched to any gene: 9. This chain uses TRBV29-1 with TRBJ2-7, with 14 bases matching TRBD2. This TCR came from a human donor who was either an allogeneic HSCT recipient or a stem cell or donor lymphocyte infusion donor (not recorded which). It is not recorded whose cells these are; they may come from a transplant donor. Sequencing was performed on blood, either unsorted or a sorted T cell fraction (not recorded which). CDR3 DNA sequence: TGCAGCGTTAAAGGGGGACTAGCGGGAGAGGCGTACTTC. Protein product: CSVKGGLAGEAYF.